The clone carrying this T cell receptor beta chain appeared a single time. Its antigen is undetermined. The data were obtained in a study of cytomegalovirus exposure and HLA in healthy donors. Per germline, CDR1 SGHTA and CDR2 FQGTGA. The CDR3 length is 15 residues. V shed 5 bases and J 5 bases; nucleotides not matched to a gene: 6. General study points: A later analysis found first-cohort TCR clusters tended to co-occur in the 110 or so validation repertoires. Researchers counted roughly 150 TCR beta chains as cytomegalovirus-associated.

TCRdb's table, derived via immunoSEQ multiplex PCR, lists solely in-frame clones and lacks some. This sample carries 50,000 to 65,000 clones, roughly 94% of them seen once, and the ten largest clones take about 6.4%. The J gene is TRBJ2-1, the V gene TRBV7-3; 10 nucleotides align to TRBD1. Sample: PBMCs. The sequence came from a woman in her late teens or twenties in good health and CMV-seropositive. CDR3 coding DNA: TGTGCCAGCAGCATCCCGGGACAGGGGAACAATGAGCAGTTCTTC. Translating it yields CASSIPGQGNNEQFF.